The next 30 T cell receptor beta chains were all read from a single sample in a study of cytomegalovirus exposure and HLA in healthy donors. 13 Jbeta primers and 60 Vbeta primers were used for the PCR. Some clones are missing from TCRdb's copy, which holds only in-frame ones; the method was immunoSEQ multiplex PCR. The sample shows fewer than 95,000 clones, roughly three quarters of them seen only once. Specimen: PBMCs. The receptors derive from a man aged 40-50 years in good health and CMV-seronegative.

The rearrangement uses TRBV10-1 and TRBJ2-7; possibly TRBD1 for D (5 bases). V shed 4 bases and J shed 3 bases, with 19 bases lying between them. The germline CDR1 and CDR2 sequences are WNHNN and SYGVQD (reference sequence). The CDR3 has 16 amino acids. The CDR3 DNA follows: TGCGCCAGCAGTGGGCCCCGACAGTCCTCCATCTACGAGCAGTACTTC. It yields the protein CASSGPRQSSIYEQYF.

The gene calls are TRBV7-9 and TRBJ2-3, with D perhaps matching TRBD1 (6 bases). The germline CDR1 and CDR2 sequences are SEHNR and FQNEAQ (reference sequence). The CDR3 extends over 15 amino acids. V lost 6 bases, J lost 1 base, and 14 bases lay in between. The CDR3 DNA reads TGTGCCAGCAGGCCTAGCAGGGGCCGCACAGATACGCAGTATTTT. This codes for CASRPSRGRTDTQYF.

This clone was seen more than once but under ten times. The genes are TRBV5-1 and TRBJ2-3; no reliable D call. CDR3 size: 14 residues. Per germline, CDR1 SGHRS and CDR2 YFSETQ. Trimming removed 1 base from V and 4 bases from J, with 10 bases in between. In DNA, the CDR3 is TGCGCCAGCAGCTTGAGATGGGCAGCAGATACGCAGTATTTT. Protein product: CASSLRWAADTQYF.

This clone turned up a few times. The chain links TRBV5-1 to TRBJ2-7; 9 nucleotides align to TRBD1. The V and J ends lost 4 bases and 5 bases, in that order; junction bases with no gene match: 7. Germline lookup yields CDR1 SGHRS and CDR2 YFSETQ. The CDR3 contains 14 residues. For the CDR3, the DNA is TGCGCCAGCAGCCTTCGGGACAGGGTGGACGAGCAGTACTTC. Its protein is CASSLRDRVDEQYF.

This clone turned up a few times. The chain carries TRBV6-6 and TRBJ2-3, with D hard to call. Germline loops: CDR1 MNHNY, CDR2 SVGAGI (reference sequence). The CDR3 totals 14 residues. The ends were cut back, 0 bases at V and 0 bases at J, with 4 bases in the middle. The CDR3 here is CASSYSTSTDTQYF. CDR3 bases: TGTGCCAGCAGTTACTCGACTAGCACAGATACGCAGTATTTT.

CDR3 protein: CASSHPAGGWRGGNEQFF. The CDR3 DNA reads as TGTGCCAGCAGCCACCCGGCCGGGGGGTGGCGGGGGGGCAATGAGCAGTTCTTC. The V call is TRBV5-8, the J call TRBJ2-1; 9 positions match TRBD2. Losses at the gene ends were 4 bases for V and 6 bases for J; bases not matched to a gene: 17. This CDR3 comprises 18 residues. Germline loops: CDR1 SGHTS, CDR2 YDEGEE.

The chain combines TRBV4-3 with TRBJ1-1; no clear D gene. V was shortened by 1 base and J by 1 base, with 4 bases between the two germline ends. Germline V gene data show CDR1 as LGHNA and CDR2 as YSLEER. This CDR3 has 13 amino acids. CDR3 protein: CASSQVENTEAFF. CDR3 coding DNA: TGCGCCAGCAGCCAAGTAGAGAACACTGAAGCTTTCTTT.

The genes are TRBV6-1 and TRBJ2-1, with TRBD2 matching 9 bases. Germline CDR1 and CDR2: MNHNS and SASEGT. This CDR3 has 15 amino acids. Unmatched junction bases numbered 14, after V lost 2 bases and J lost 15 bases. In nucleotides, the CDR3 is TGTGCCAGCAGTGAAAACGGGCGAGCGGGGGGCCCTGGGTTCTTC. It encodes CASSENGRAGGPGFF.

The CDR3 reads CASSPRETQYF. CDR3 nucleotide sequence: TGTGCCAGCAGCCCCCGTGAGACCCAGTACTTC. The gene calls are TRBV13 and TRBJ2-5; D not certain. CDR1 is PRHDT and CDR2 is FYEKMQ in the germline V gene (reference sequence). Between the trimmed V and J ends, which lost 5 bases and 5 bases, there was a span of 6 bases. There are 11 residues in the CDR3. The whole variable domain, remainder taken from reference TRBV13 and TRBJ2-5, is AAGVIQSPRHLIKEKRETATLKCYPIPRHDTVYWYQQGPGQDPQFLISFYEKMQSDKGSIPDRFSAQQFSDYHSELNMSSLELGDSALYFCASSPRETQYFGPGTRLLVL.

J is TRBJ2-5 and V is TRBV7-2; D is unresolved. The CDR3 totals 17 residues. The germline gives CDR1 SGHTA, CDR2 FQGNSA. Trimming cost V 2 bases and J 1 base, with 17 bases left between them. The CDR3 here is CASSLSRTTSFQETQYF. The CDR3 coding sequence is TGTGCCAGCAGCTTATCACGCACTACCTCCTTCCAAGAGACCCAGTACTTC. The entire variable domain, with the rest obtained from reference TRBV7-2 and TRBJ2-5, is as follows: GAGVSQSPSNKVTEKGKDVELRCDPISGHTALYWYRQSLGQGLEFLIYFQGNSAPDKSGLPSDRFSAERTGGSVSTLTIQRTQQEDSAVYLCASSLSRTTSFQETQYFGPGTRLLVL.

J is TRBJ2-1 and V is TRBV10-3; D is perhaps TRBD2 (7 bases). The CDR3 consists of 22 residues. The V and J ends lost 2 bases and 4 bases respectively, with 33 bases between them. CDR1 is ENHRY, CDR2 SYGVKD, per germline. CDR3 loop: CAISERGAGVAVHPNLYNEQFF. The CDR3 coding sequence is TGTGCCATCAGTGAGCGGGGGGCGGGGGTGGCAGTCCACCCCAATTTATACAATGAGCAGTTCTTC.

The genes are TRBV5-1 and TRBJ1-4; TRBD1 agrees at 7 bases. The CDR3 loop spans 15 amino acids. V dropped 3 bases and J dropped 0; count of bases not matched to a gene: 2. Germline lookup yields CDR1 SGHRS and CDR2 YFSETQ. CDR3 residues: CASSSGQATNEKLFF. The CDR3 nucleotides read TGCGCCAGCAGCTCAGGACAGGCAACTAATGAAAAACTGTTTTTT.

The chain combines TRBV11-3 with TRBJ2-2, with 9 bases matching TRBD1. CDR3 length: 17 amino acids. Germline CDR1 reads SGHNT; CDR2 reads YENEEA. V lost 1 base and J lost 5; bases outside the gene matches: 8. The CDR3 DNA is TGTGCCAGCAGCTTAGTCGTGACAGGGGGTTATACCGGGGAGCTGTTTTTT. This codes for CASSLVVTGGYTGELFF.

This clone was counted between two and nine times. The rearrangement uses TRBV5-1 and TRBJ1-1; no clear D. CDR3 size: 14 residues. From germline, CDR1 is SGHRS and CDR2 YFSETQ. Between the trimmed V and J ends, which lost 1 base and 1 base, there was a span of 8 bases. The CDR3 DNA reads TGCGCCAGCAGCTTGTGGGGAGGGAACACTGAAGCTTTCTTT. Protein: CASSLWGGNTEAFF.

In this sample, this clone turned up once. The genes are TRBV6-5 and TRBJ1-4, with TRBD1 identical over 7 bases. V shed 5 bases and J 8 bases; nucleotides not matched to a gene: 11. The germline gives CDR1 MNHEY, CDR2 SVGAGI. The CDR3 sequence is 15 residues long. As DNA, the CDR3 is TGTGCCAGCAGTCCTTCTACAGGGGTCCGCGAAAAACTGTTTTTT. It translates to CASSPSTGVREKLFF.

The chain recombines TRBV2 with TRBJ1-2; D unresolved. The CDR3 spans 14 residues. From germline, CDR1 is SNHLY and CDR2 FYNNEI. Trimming left V 0 bases short and J 8 bases short, with 13 bases between. CDR3 residues: CASSEARQLDGYTF. The CDR3 DNA is TGTGCCAGCAGTGAAGCGCGGCAGCTTGACGGCTACACCTTC.

This chain joins TRBV28 and TRBJ1-2, with a possible D match to TRBD1 (6 bases). The germline V gene has CDR1 MDHEN and CDR2 SYDVKM. V was clipped by 6 bases and J by 5 bases, with 10 bases between them. The length of the CDR3 is 12 residues. Here the CDR3 reads CASSFQGYGYTF. For the CDR3, the DNA is TGTGCCAGCAGCTTTCAGGGGTATGGCTACACCTTC.

The genes are TRBV19 and TRBJ1-3; D ambiguous. The length of the CDR3 is 14 residues. From germline, CDR1 is LNHDA and CDR2 SQIVND (reference sequence). V lost 8 bases, J lost 2 bases, and 13 bases lay in between. The CDR3 DNA follows: TGTGCCAGTTCTCGCAGAGGGCCTGGAAACACCATATATTTT. This gives the protein CASSRRGPGNTIYF.

This clone was observed a few times. The chain links TRBV5-1 to TRBJ2-1; no firm D call. Germline V gene data show CDR1 as SGHRS and CDR2 as YFSETQ. CDR3 length equals 16 residues. V shed 4 bases and J shed 0 bases, with 14 bases lying between them. CDR3 protein: CASSKNPRGSYNEQFF. The CDR3 DNA sequence: TGCGCCAGCAGCAAAAACCCCAGAGGCTCCTACAATGAGCAGTTCTTC. Variable domain in full (rest from reference TRBV5-1 and TRBJ2-1): KAGVTQTPRYLIKTRGQQVTLSCSPISGHRSVSWYQQTPGQGLQFLFEYFSETQRNKGNFPGRFSGRQFSNSRSEMNVSTLELGDSALYLCASSKNPRGSYNEQFFGPGTRLTVL.

The chain uses TRBV6-5 and TRBJ2-7; no definite D call. Trimming removed 8 bases from V and 6 bases from J, with 20 bases in between. The CDR3 extends over 14 amino acids. Germline assignment: CDR1 MNHEY and CDR2 SVGAGI. The CDR3 protein is CASHRSRNLGEQYF. DNA for the CDR3: TGTGCCAGCCATCGAAGCAGGAACCTCGGCGAGCAGTACTTC.

This chain links TRBV30 with TRBJ1-1; no firm D call. The length of the CDR3 is 17 residues. Looked up from germline, CDR1 is GTSNPN and CDR2 is SVGIG (reference sequence). V lost 1 base and J lost 1, with 19 bases in between. CDR3 nucleotide sequence: TGTGCCTGGAGTGACACACTGGGCCGAACCGCGAACACTGAAGCTTTCTTT. This sequence encodes CAWSDTLGRTANTEAFF.

This chain connects TRBV25-1 to TRBJ1-2; perhaps TRBD1 as D (6 bases). With 5 bases removed from V and 8 bases from J, the gap between germline ends came to 18 bases. This CDR3 region has 14 residues. CDR1 and CDR2 (germline): MGHDK, SYGVNS. The CDR3 spells CASSTLGGLGGYTF. CDR3 sequence (DNA): TGTGCCAGCAGTACTCTCGGGGGGCTGGGAGGCTACACCTTC.

This chain uses TRBV28 with TRBJ2-3; D uncertain. The V end was cut by 6 bases, the J end by 8 bases, with 9 bases between. CDR3 length: 11 residues. Germline-derived CDR1 and CDR2 are MDHEN and SYDVKM. The CDR3 reads CASSERGTQYF. The CDR3 coding sequence is TGTGCCAGCAGCGAACGCGGTACGCAGTATTTT.

The V and J genes are TRBV27 and TRBJ1-2, with 9 bases aligning to TRBD1. Germline CDR1 and CDR2: MNHEY and SMNVEV (reference sequence). CDR3 length: 12 amino acids. This CDR3 reads CATGTGIYGYTF. The CDR3 region has the DNA TGTGCGACCGGGACAGGGATCTATGGCTACACCTTC.

The chain links TRBV7-3 to TRBJ1-3; D unclear. V was clipped by 2 bases and J by 2 bases, with 10 bases between them. There are 15 residues in the CDR3. Germline V gene lookup returns CDR1 SGHTA and CDR2 FQGTGA. The CDR3 loop is CASSLDYTPGNTIYF. The CDR3 coding sequence is TGTGCCAGCAGCTTAGACTATACGCCTGGAAACACCATATATTTT.

This clone showed up just a few times. The V call is TRBV5-1, the J call TRBJ2-6; possible D gene TRBD1, 6 bases. Germline V gene sequence: CDR1 SGHRS, CDR2 YFSETQ. CDR3 size: 18 residues. The V end was cut by 2 bases, the J end by 0 bases, with 15 bases between. CDR3 bases: TGCGCCAGCAGCTTAACCGGCAGGGGAAGCTCTGGGGCCAACGTCCTGACTTTC. Protein sequence: CASSLTGRGSSGANVLTF.

The CDR3 DNA sequence: TGTGCCAGCAGCTTGGGATCGACAGTGCAATACTTC. Its protein product is CASSLGSTVQYF. The J gene is TRBJ2-7, the V gene TRBV5-6, with D tentatively TRBD1 (5 bases). Germline assignment: CDR1 SGHDT and CDR2 YYEEEE. This CDR3 has 12 residues. Trimming stripped 0 bases from V and 13 bases from J, with 14 bases between.

The chain couples TRBV7-2 to TRBJ1-2, with D hard to call. Germline lookup yields CDR1 SGHTA and CDR2 FQGNSA. V was shortened by 6 bases and J by 5 bases, with 22 bases between the two germline ends. This CDR3 has 16 amino acids. Here the CDR3 DNA reads TGTGCCAGCAGTTATCGGGTGGAGGCCCGCCAGTATGGCTACACCTTC. It codes for CASSYRVEARQYGYTF.

The rearrangement uses TRBV25-1 and TRBJ2-4; 7 bases align to TRBD1. CDR3 length equals 16 residues. Germline CDR1 and CDR2: MGHDK and SYGVNS. The V gene end was trimmed by 5 bases and the J gene end by 3 bases; junction bases not matched to a gene: 10. CDR3 region: CASSLTGTAGKNIQYF. CDR3 DNA sequence: TGTGCCAGCAGTCTCACCGGGACAGCCGGCAAAAACATTCAGTACTTC.

The chain combines TRBV2 with TRBJ1-6; no clear D. The V gene lost 3 bases and the J gene lost 7 bases, with 13 bases spanning the gap. The CDR3 contains 15 residues. Looked up from germline, CDR1 is SNHLY and CDR2 is FYNNEI. The CDR3 DNA sequence: TGTGCCAGCAGTGATAGCGGCATTTGGAATTCACCCCTCCACTTT. Protein: CASSDSGIWNSPLHF.